This T cell receptor beta chain appears in the sequencing data of a study of T cell repertoires in aging, cancer and after chemotherapy (dated by TCRdb to between 2018 and 2021). Regarding the study in general: The donors fell into six age groups ranging from 30 or younger to 70 or older, and each group had at least three individuals. TCR repertoires from healthy donor controls were recorded over periods of several months to years and showed clear clonal overlap between repeated samplings. The full dataset contained 8.5 million to 10 million TCR reads. To look at immunoaging and at how T cells reconstitute after chemotherapy, the study profiled TCR beta repertoires in peripheral blood from both healthy donors and cancer patients. A cohort of some 210 cancer patients (over 90 with hematological and some 120 with solid cancers) was assembled, and around 100 healthy donors were included as a reference group.

Points the paper makes about the study in general: According to the authors, the repertoire data do not permit conclusions about immunological memory after chemotherapy. In both cancer cohorts, the median generation probability rose over the chemotherapy interval, which suggests that the repertoire was reconstituted through rebound thymic output. In healthy donors, the drop in TCR diversity with age came mainly from a loss of richness, whereas in cancer patients a loss of evenness also played a part. Untreated patients with hematological or solid cancers showed significantly lower blood TCR diversity and higher clonality than age-matched healthy donors.

Using a mixed TRB-A/B primer pool, multiplex touch-down PCR amplified rearranged TRB sequences covering the V, D and J segments. Illumina adapters and sample indices were attached to the amplicons in two consecutive PCR reactions using Phusion HS II polymerase. The amplicons were purified from gel with the NucleoSpin Gel and PCR Clean-up kit and then assessed with Qubit and an Agilent 2100 Bioanalyzer. Sequencing of libraries was carried out on an Illumina MiSeq in 600-cycle, single-indexed, paired-end runs. In the source study's methods: TRB sequences were processed with MiXCR versions 2.12 and 3.0.5. A clone was defined as each unique CDR3 nucleotide sequence, and only productive sequences supported by at least two reads were kept. The repertoire metrics were Shannon diversity, evenness, clonality (calculated as one minus evenness), and diversity profiles parameterized by alpha from 0 to 5. Generation probabilities of clones in paired pre- and post-chemotherapy samples were computed with the IGoR algorithm. The public reads were quality trimmed at Q25 with fastp and then assembled into clones with MiXCR by TCRdb, keeping productive beta chains. One record per CDR3 amino acid sequence lists the most common genes and DNA. The V and J calls reflect TCRdb's pipeline rather than the authors' work. The table for this sample lists about 10,000 distinct CDR3 sequences; about 36% of them were counted only once. Together, the top ten hold just under 8.5% of the sample.

Instead of sorted cells or RNA, genomic DNA extracted from peripheral blood served as the source for amplifying TCR beta rearrangements. The CDR3 numbers 13 residues from cysteine through phenylalanine. Here the CDR3 DNA is all that survives: 39 bases in frame from base 1. The CDR1 and CDR2 encoded by the germline V gene (reference sequence) are LNHDA and SQIVND. Cut back by 5 bases and 2 bases, the V and J ends lie 9 bases apart. To note about this clonotype: Its target antigen remains unknown. Base-call qualities are not available, and no considerably larger clone is one nucleotide away.

This clonotype was sampled from a human donor in good health. The chain links TRBV19 with TRBJ2-5; no D gene call is confident. The sample consisted of blood. CDR3 sequence: CASSDWKQETQYF. The nucleotide sequence reads as follows: TGTGCCAGTAGTGACTGGAAACAAGAGACCCAGTACTTC.